Reported below is one TCR beta chain. Its binding antigen is unknown. No per-base quality is available; no much larger clone lies one base away. Peripheral blood CD8+ and CD4+ T cells from healthy donors, Susac syndrome patients and multiple sclerosis patients were profiled by high-throughput TCR beta sequencing. The multiple sclerosis controls were treatment-naive patients whose relapsing-remitting disease, either stable or active, fulfilled the revised McDonald criteria. Bulk CD8+ and CD4+ T cells were purified by magnetic negative isolation, whereas CD8+ TEMRA cells were enriched by FACS. Blood was collected in EDTA tubes and processed within 24 hours, with PBMCs isolated through density gradient centrifugation. PBMCs intended for TCR sequencing were cryopreserved in liquid nitrogen and were subsequently thawed in a 37 degrees C water bath. A purity of at least 90% was achieved for sorted or isolated CD4+, CD8+ and CD8+ TEMRA cells.

RNA was extracted using the RNeasy kit, and roughly 0.45 to 1 microgram was reverse transcribed with random hexamers. TCR beta CDR3 regions were amplified with the immunoSEQ multiplex PCR assay covering 54 Vbeta and 13 Jbeta segments. PCR amplification bias was corrected by using a synthetic template baseline for primer optimization and computational correction. Per the original workflow: Reads were assigned to V, D and J genes according to IMGT and analyzed in immunoSEQ Analyzer, with only productive sequences retained. To calculate clonality, Shannon entropy was normalized by log2 of the number of productive unique sequences and then subtracted from one. Public and private clones were assessed among the 100 most prevalent clones of each patient and control. Susac-specific clones were defined as absent from healthy and MS cohorts, 800 to 1,200 published viral clones and other ImmuneACCESS disease sequences. The public sequencing data were trimmed at Q25 with fastp and processed into clonotypes with MiXCR by TCRdb, which kept only in-frame beta chains. CDR3 protein duplicates are merged, each entry listing the most common genes and DNA. The V and J calls were not made by the authors but by TCRdb's processing. The table for this sample lists about 430,000 distinct CDR3 sequences; more than 80% of them were counted only once. The ten most abundant clones make up under 0.15% of the sample.

This record comes from a study of CD8 T cells in Susac syndrome (dated by TCRdb to about 2019). In terms of the full investigation: Repertoire sequencing was used to test whether CD8+ T cell activation and differentiation in Susac syndrome was antigen driven. CD8+ T cell repertoire clonality was compared between over 9 healthy donors, approximately 14 Susac syndrome patients and fewer than 19 multiple sclerosis patients.

Results and caveats for the whole study, not just this receptor: The study acknowledged that relatively few individuals were included in the TCR sequencing and HLA analysis.

Sequences DFQATT (CDR1) and SNEGSKA (CDR2) are obtained from the germline V gene (reference sequence). V is cut back by 5 bases and J by 4 bases, with 3 bases in the junction unmatched. The CDR3 spans 13 residues, from the cysteine through the phenylalanine. Solely the CDR3 DNA is kept, with 39 bases framed from the first base. Rearrangement joined TRBV20-1 to TRBJ2-7; 12 of the junction bases match TRBD2. The receptor was isolated from a human donor with multiple sclerosis. Material: CD8+ T cells from PBMCs. The CDR3 here reads CSASSGGGYEQYF. The sequenced DNA: TGCAGTGCTTCTAGCGGGGGGGGATACGAGCAGTACTTC.